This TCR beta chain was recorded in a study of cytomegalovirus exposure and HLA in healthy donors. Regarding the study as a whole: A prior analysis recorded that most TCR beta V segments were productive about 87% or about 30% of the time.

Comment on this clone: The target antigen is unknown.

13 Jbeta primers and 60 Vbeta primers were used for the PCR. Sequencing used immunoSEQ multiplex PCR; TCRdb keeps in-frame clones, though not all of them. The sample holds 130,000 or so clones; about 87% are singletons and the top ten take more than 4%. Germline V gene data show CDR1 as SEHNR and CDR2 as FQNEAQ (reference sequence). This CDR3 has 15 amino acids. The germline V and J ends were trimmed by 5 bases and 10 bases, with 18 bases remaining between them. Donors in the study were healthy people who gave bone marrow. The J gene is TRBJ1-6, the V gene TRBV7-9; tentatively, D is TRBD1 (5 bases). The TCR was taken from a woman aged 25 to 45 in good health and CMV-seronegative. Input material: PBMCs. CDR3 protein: CASSHGAVIGSPLHF. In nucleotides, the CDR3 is TGTGCCAGCAGCCATGGGGCTGTTATCGGGTCACCCCTCCACTTT.